This T cell receptor beta chain was retrieved from a study of EBV T-cell therapy then PD-1 blockade in nasopharyngeal carcinoma. The sample's treatment: AdE1-LMPpoly-expanded autologous EBV-specific T-cell therapy followed by anti-PD-1 nivolumab. The repertoire was sequenced with immunoSEQ multiplex PCR; TCRdb's copy has only in-frame clones and lacks some. This sample yields 15,000 or so clones, of which around 80% are seen a single time; 32% belongs to the top ten. Concerning this clone: Its specificity is not known.

Trimming shortened V by 7 bases and J by 4 bases, and 15 bases separated the two germline ends. The CDR3 extends over 13 amino acids. Germline CDR1 and CDR2: SGDLS and YYNGEE. V is TRBV9 and J is TRBJ2-7; unclear D gene. Sequenced material: CD8+ T cells from blood, taken at roughly day 97 from a patient whose treatment included autologous EBV-specific T cells and nivolumab. This TCR was recovered from a man between 40 and 49 years old with nasopharyngeal carcinoma. The CDR3 is CASSRTEFYEQYF. The CDR3 DNA reads TGTGCCAGCTCTCGGACGGAGTTTTACGAGCAGTACTTC.